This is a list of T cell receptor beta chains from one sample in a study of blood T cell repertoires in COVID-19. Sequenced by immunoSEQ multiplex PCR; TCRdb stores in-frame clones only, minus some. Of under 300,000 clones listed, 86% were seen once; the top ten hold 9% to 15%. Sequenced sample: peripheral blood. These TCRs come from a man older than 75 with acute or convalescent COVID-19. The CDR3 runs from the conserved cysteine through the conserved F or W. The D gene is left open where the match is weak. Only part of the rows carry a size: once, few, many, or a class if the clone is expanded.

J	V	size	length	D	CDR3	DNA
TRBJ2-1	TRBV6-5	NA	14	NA	CASNRGSSYNEQFF	TGTGCCAGCAATCGGGGGAGCTCCTACAATGAGCAGTTCTTC
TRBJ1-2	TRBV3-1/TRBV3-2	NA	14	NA	CASSQVQGMSGYTF	TGTGCCAGCAGCCAAGTACAGGGTATGAGTGGCTACACCTTC
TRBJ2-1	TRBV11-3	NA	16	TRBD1	CASSLPGTGGHNEQFF	TGTGCCAGCAGCTTGCCTGGGACAGGGGGTCACAATGAGCAGTTCTTC
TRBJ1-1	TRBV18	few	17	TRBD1	CASSSQGAGRKDTEAFF	TGTGCCAGCTCATCGCAGGGGGCAGGGCGTAAGGACACTGAAGCTTTCTTT
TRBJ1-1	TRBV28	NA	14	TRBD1	CASTSTGWDTEAFF	TGTGCCAGCACTTCGACAGGGTGGGACACTGAAGCTTTCTTT
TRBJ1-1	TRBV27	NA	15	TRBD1	CASSFFGTGGWEAFF	TGTGCCAGCAGTTTCTTCGGGACAGGGGGCTGGGAAGCTTTCTTT
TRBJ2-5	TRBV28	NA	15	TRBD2	CASSSSGGTQETQYF	TGTGCCAGCAGTTCTAGCGGGGGGACGCAAGAGACCCAGTACTTC
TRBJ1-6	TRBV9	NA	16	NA	CASSVRQGLGNSPLHF	TGTGCCAGCAGCGTGAGGCAGGGATTGGGTAATTCACCCCTCCACTTT
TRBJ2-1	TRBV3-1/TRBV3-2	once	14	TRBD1	CASSQVWDSNEQFF	TGTGCCAGCAGCCAAGTTTGGGACAGCAATGAGCAGTTCTTC
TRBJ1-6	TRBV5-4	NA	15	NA	CASSLDRAKNSPLHF	TGTGCCAGCAGCTTGGACAGGGCGAAAAATTCACCCCTCCACTTT
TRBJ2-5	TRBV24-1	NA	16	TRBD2	CATSDPRGWEGETQYF	TGTGCCACCAGTGATCCCAGAGGATGGGAGGGGGAGACCCAGTACTTC
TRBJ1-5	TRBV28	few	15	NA	CASSNWNRGLRAQHF	TGTGCCAGCAGTAATTGGAATCGGGGACTTCGGGCCCAGCATTTT
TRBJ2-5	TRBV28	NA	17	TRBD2	CASSSLRLAGGRETQYF	TGTGCCAGCAGTTCTCTACGCCTAGCGGGGGGTCGAGAGACCCAGTACTTC
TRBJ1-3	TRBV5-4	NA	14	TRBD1	CASNIQGSGNTIYF	TGTGCCAGCAACATACAGGGGTCTGGAAACACCATATATTTT